These 5 T cell receptor beta chains were sequenced from one sample in a study of blood T cell repertoires in COVID-19. Profiling relied on immunoSEQ multiplex PCR, and the TCRdb table lists in-frame clones only, not all of them. This sample has about 390,000 clones, with 87% found just once. The sequenced sample was PBMCs or T cells enriched from blood (not recorded which). The receptor set was obtained from a woman aged 45-65 years who had recovered from COVID-19.

J is TRBJ2-7 and V is TRBV30, with D possibly TRBD2 on 5 matching bases. Trimming cost V 2 bases and J 4 bases, with 12 bases left between them. The CDR3 runs to 13 residues. Germline values: CDR1 GTSNPN, CDR2 SVGIG (reference sequence). The CDR3 DNA sequence: TGTGCCTGGAGTAAGGAGGTACAATACGAGCAGTACTTC. Amino acid sequence: CAWSKEVQYEQYF.

V is TRBV7-9 and J is TRBJ2-2; D possibly corresponds to TRBD1 (6 bases). Germline V gene sequence: CDR1 SEHNR, CDR2 FQNEAQ (reference sequence). The ends were cut back, 6 bases at V and 7 bases at J, with 18 bases in the middle. The CDR3 is 15 amino acids. CDR3 DNA sequence: TGTGCCAGCAGTTATAGCTCGGCAGGGGACGGGGAGCTGTTTTTT. Its protein product is CASSYSSAGDGELFF.

A note on this clone: One junction end does not reproduce the germline sequence, and a read error may be involved. V is TRBV6-5 and J is TRBJ2-3, with unresolved D. This CDR3 comprises 16 residues. CDR1 and CDR2 from the germline V gene are MNHEY and SVGAGI. CDR3 bases: TGTGCCAGCAGTTACAGTTTACCCGCCCCCACAAATACGCAGTATTTT. It is translated as CASSYSLPAPTNTQYF.

This chain joins TRBV2 and TRBJ1-6; D perhaps matches TRBD1 (6 bases). Germline-derived CDR1 and CDR2 are SNHLY and FYNNEI. The CDR3 has 15 residues. With 4 bases removed from V and 5 bases from J, the gap between germline ends came to 12 bases. This CDR3 is CASSAEQGNNSPLHF. CDR3 DNA: TGTGCCAGCAGTGCCGAACAGGGAAATAATTCACCCCTCCACTTT.

This clone has just a few counts. The chain recombines TRBV30 with TRBJ1-4; the D gene is possibly TRBD1 (6 bases). Trimming removed 0 bases from V and 6 bases from J, with 14 bases in between. The length of the CDR3 is 15 residues. Germline assignment: CDR1 GTSNPN and CDR2 SVGIG (reference sequence). The CDR3 sequence is CAWSVPRGYDEKLFF. CDR3 bases: TGTGCCTGGAGTGTTCCGAGGGGGTACGATGAAAAACTGTTTTTT.